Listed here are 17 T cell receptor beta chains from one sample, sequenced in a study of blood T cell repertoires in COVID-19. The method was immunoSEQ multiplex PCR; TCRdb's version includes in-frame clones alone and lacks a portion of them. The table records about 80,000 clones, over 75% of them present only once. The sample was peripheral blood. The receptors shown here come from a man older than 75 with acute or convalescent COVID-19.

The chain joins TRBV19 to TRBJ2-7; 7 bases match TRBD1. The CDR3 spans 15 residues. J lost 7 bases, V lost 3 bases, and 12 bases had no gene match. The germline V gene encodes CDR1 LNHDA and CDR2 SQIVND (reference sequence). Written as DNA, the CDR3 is TGTGCCAGTAGTATGGTGTCAGGGGGTGTGGGAGAGCAGTACTTC. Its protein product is CASSMVSGGVGEQYF.

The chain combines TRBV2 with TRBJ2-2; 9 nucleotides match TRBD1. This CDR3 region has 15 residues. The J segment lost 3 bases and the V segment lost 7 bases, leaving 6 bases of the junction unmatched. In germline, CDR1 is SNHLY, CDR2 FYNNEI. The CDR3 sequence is CASNGQGPHTGELFF. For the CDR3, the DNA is TGTGCCAGCAACGGACAGGGGCCCCACACCGGGGAGCTGTTTTTT.

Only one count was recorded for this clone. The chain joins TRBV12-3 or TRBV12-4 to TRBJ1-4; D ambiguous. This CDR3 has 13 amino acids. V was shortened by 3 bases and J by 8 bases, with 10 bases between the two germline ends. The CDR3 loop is CASSFSGGEKLFF. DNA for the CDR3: TGTGCCAGCAGTTTTTCAGGCGGGGAAAAACTGTTTTTT.

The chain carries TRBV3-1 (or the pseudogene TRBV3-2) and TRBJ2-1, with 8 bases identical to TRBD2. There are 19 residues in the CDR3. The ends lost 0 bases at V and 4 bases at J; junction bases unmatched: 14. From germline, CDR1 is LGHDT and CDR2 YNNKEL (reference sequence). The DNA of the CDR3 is TGTGCCAGCAGCCAAGATTGGGGCGCAGCTCGCGGGAGGTACAATGAGCAGTTCTTC. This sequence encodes CASSQDWGAARGRYNEQFF.

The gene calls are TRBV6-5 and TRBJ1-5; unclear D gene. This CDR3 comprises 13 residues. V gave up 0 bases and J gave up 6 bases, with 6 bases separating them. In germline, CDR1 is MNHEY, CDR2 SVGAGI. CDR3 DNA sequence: TGTGCCAGCAGTTACTCGAGAACTCAGCCCCAGCATTTT. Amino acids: CASSYSRTQPQHF.

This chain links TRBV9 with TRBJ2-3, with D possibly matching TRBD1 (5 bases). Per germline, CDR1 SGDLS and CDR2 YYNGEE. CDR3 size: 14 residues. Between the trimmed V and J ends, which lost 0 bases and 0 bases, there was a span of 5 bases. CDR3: CASSVGQSTDTQYF. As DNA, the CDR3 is TGTGCCAGCAGCGTAGGACAGAGCACAGATACGCAGTATTTT.

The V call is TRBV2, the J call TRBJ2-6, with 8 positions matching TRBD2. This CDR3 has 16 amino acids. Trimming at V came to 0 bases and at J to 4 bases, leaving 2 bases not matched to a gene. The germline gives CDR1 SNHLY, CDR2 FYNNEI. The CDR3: CASSEARGAGANVLTF. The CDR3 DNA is TGTGCCAGCAGTGAAGCGCGGGGGGCGGGGGCCAACGTCCTGACTTTC.

In DNA form, the CDR3 reads TGCGCCAGCACCCAGGGGAGCGGGCCATCTAACTATGGCTACACCTTC. Amino acids: CASTQGSGPSNYGYTF. This sequence joins TRBV4-1 and TRBJ1-2; possible D gene TRBD1, 6 bases. The length of the CDR3 is 16 residues. CDR1 is MGHRA and CDR2 is YSYEKL in the germline V gene. V was pared by 7 bases and J by 0 bases, with 18 bases between.

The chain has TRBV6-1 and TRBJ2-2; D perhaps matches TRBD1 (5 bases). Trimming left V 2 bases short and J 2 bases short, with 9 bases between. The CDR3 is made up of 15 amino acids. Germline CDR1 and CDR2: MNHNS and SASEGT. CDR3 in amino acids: CASSEKGSNTGELFF. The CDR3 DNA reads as TGTGCCAGCAGTGAAAAGGGGTCCAACACCGGGGAGCTGTTTTTT.

The CDR3 DNA reads TGTGCCAGCAGTGCTACCGGGACAGAGATTAATTCACCCCTCCACTTT. The encoded protein is CASSATGTEINSPLHF. This chain links TRBV9 with TRBJ1-6, with TRBD1 identical over 7 bases. CDR3 length: 16 amino acids. In germline, CDR1 is SGDLS, CDR2 YYNGEE. The V gene end was trimmed by 5 bases and the J gene end by 6 bases; junction bases not matched to a gene: 11.

The CDR3 reads CASSQVGQGAINYGYTF. The CDR3 DNA reads TGTGCCAGCAGCCAAGTCGGACAGGGGGCAATTAACTATGGCTACACCTTC. This chain joins TRBV4-2 and TRBJ1-2, with 11 bases identical to TRBD1. The CDR3 runs to 17 residues. The junction had 5 bases not matched to a gene; V was cut back by 1 base and J by 1 base. CDR1 and CDR2 from the germline V gene are LGHNA and YNFKEQ.

The CDR3 bases are TGTGCCAGCAGCCCGAGGAGCGGGACTAGCGTCCTCAATGAGCAGTTCTTC. It yields the protein CASSPRSGTSVLNEQFF. The V call is TRBV7-9, the J call TRBJ2-1, with TRBD2 identical over 10 bases. V was pared by 5 bases and J by 6 bases, with 13 bases of the junction left unmatched. Germline assignment: CDR1 SEHNR and CDR2 FQNEAQ (reference sequence). The CDR3 covers 17 residues.

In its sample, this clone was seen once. DNA of the CDR3: TGTGCCAGCAGTTCGAGGGCTGGGGCCAACGTCCTGACTTTC. It is translated as CASSSRAGANVLTF. The chain is built from TRBV6-5 and TRBJ2-6; possible D gene TRBD2, 5 bases. This CDR3 is 14 amino acids long. CDR1 is MNHEY, CDR2 SVGAGI, per germline. Trimming pared 4 bases from V and 2 bases from J, leaving 6 bases between.

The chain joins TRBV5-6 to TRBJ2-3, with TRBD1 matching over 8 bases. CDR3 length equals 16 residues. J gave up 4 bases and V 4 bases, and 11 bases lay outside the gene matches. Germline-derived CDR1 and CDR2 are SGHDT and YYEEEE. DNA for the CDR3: TGTGCCAGCAGCACCTTACCAGGGGGCCCCGCAGATACGCAGTATTTT. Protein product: CASSTLPGGPADTQYF.

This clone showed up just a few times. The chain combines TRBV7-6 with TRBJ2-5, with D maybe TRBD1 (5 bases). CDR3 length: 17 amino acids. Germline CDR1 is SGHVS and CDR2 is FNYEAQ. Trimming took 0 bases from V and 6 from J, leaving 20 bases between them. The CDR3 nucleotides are TGTGCCAGCAGCTTAGCGTCCCTCTCTAGGGGCCGTCAGACCCAGTACTTC. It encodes CASSLASLSRGRQTQYF.

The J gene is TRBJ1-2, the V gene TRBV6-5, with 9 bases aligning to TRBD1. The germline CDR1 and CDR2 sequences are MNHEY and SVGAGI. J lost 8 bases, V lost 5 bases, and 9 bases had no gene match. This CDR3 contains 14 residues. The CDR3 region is CASSPHRDRAGYTF. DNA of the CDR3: TGTGCCAGCAGTCCCCACCGGGACAGGGCCGGCTACACCTTC.

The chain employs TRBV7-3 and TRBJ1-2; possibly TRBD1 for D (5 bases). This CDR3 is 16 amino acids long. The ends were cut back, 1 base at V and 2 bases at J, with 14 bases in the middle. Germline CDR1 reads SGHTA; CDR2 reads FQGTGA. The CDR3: CASSLNGFAGNYGYTF. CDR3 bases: TGTGCCAGCAGCTTAAACGGTTTCGCAGGGAACTATGGCTACACCTTC.